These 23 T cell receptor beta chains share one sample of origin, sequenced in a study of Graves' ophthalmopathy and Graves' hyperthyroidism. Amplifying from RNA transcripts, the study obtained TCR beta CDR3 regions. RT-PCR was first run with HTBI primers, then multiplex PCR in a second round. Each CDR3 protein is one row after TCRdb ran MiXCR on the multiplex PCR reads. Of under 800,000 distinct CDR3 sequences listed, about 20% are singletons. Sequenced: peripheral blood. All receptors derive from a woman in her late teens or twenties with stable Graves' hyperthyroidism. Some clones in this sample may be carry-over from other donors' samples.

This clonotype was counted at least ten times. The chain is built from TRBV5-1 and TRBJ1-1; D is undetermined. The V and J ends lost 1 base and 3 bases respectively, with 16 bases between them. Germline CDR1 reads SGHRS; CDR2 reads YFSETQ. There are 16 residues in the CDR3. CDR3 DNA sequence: TGCGCCAGCAGCTTGTCCAAGGGCGAAGGAGACACTGAAGCTTTCTTT. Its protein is CASSLSKGEGDTEAFF.

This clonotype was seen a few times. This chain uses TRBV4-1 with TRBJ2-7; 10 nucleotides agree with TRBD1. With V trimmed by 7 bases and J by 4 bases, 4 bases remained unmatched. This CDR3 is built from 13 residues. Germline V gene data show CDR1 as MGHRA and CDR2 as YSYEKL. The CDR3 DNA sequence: TGCGCCAGCAACCGGGACAGGGGATACGAGCAGTACTTC. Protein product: CASNRDRGYEQYF.

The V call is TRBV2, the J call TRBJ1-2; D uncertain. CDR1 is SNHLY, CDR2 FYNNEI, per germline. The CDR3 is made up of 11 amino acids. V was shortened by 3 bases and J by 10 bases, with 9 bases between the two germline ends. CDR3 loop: CASSDRYLYTF. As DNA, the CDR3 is TGTGCCAGCAGTGACAGATATCTCTACACCTTC.

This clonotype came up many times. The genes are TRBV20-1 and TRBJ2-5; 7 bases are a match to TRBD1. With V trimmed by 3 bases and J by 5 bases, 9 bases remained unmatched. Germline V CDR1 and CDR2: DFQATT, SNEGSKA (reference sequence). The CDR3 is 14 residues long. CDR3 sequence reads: CSASDGTVAETQYF. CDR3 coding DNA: TGCAGTGCTAGCGACGGGACAGTCGCGGAGACCCAGTACTTC.

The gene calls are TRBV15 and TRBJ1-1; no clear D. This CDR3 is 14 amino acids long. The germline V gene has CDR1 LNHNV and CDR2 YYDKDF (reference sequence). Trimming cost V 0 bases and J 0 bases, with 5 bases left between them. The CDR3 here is CATSRERLNTEAFF. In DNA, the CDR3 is TGTGCCACCAGCAGAGAACGGTTGAACACTGAAGCTTTCTTT.

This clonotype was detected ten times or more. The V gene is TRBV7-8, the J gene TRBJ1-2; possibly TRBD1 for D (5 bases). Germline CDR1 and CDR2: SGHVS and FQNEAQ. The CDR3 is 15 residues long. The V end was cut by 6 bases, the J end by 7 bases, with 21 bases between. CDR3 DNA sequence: TGTGCCAGCAGTTTCACCGACACTACAAGGGGTGGCTACACCTTC. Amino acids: CASSFTDTTRGGYTF.

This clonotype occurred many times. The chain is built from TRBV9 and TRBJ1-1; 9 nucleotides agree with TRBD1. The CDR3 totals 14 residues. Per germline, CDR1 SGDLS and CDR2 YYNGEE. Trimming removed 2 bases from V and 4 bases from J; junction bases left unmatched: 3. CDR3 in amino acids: CASSVLQGATEAFF. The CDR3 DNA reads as TGTGCCAGCAGCGTTTTACAGGGGGCCACTGAAGCTTTCTTT.

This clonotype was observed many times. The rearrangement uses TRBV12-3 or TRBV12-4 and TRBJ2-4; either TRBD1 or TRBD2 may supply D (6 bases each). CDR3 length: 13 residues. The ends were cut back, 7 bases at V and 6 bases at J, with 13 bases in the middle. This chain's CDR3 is CASKTQGLNIQYF. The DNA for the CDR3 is TGTGCCAGCAAAACACAGGGACTAAACATTCAGTACTTC.

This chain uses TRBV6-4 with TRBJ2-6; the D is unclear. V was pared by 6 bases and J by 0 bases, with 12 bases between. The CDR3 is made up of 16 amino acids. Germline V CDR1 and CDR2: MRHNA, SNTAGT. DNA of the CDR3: TGTGCCAGCAGCGCGGACGGTCCCTCTGGGGCCAACGTCCTGACTTTC. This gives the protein CASSADGPSGANVLTF.

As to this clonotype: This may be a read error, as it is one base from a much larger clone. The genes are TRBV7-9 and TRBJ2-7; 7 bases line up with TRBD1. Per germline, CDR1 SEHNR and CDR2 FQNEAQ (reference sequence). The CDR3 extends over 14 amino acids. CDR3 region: CANSQGQVSYEQYF. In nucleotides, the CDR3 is TGTGCCAACAGCCAAGGACAGGTCTCCTACGAGCAGTACTTC.

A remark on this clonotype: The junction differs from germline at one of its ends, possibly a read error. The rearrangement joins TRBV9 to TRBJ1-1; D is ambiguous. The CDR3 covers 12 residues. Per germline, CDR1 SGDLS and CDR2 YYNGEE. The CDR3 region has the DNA TGTGCCAGCAGCGTAGAGAACACTGAATCTTTCTTT. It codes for CASSVENTESFF.

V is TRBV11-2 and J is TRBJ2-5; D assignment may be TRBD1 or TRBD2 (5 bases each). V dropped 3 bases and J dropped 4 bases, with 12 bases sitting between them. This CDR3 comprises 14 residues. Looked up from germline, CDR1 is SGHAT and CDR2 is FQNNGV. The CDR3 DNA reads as TGTGCCAGCAGCTTGGCGAGGGGAGCAGAGACCCAGTACTTC. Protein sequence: CASSLARGAETQYF.

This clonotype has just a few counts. The CDR3 coding sequence is TGTGCCAGCAGTCGGGCCACCTCACAAGAGACCCAGTACTTC. It encodes CASSRATSQETQYF. The chain joins TRBV6-1 to TRBJ2-5; D not certain. V lost 5 bases, J lost 2 bases, and 12 bases lay in between. The CDR3 consists of 14 residues. Germline values: CDR1 MNHNS, CDR2 SASEGT.

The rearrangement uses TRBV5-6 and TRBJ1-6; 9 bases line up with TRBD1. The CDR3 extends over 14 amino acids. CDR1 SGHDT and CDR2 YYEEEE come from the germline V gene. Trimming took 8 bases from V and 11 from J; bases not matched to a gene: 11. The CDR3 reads CASRAGTGYTPLHF. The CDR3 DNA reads TGTGCCAGTAGGGCGGGGACAGGGTATACACCCCTCCACTTT.

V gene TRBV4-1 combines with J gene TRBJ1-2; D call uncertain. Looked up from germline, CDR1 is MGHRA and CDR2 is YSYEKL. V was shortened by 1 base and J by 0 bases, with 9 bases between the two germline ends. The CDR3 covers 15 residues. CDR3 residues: CASSQVSGTNYGYTF. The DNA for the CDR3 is TGCGCCAGCAGCCAAGTGTCCGGAACTAACTATGGCTACACCTTC.

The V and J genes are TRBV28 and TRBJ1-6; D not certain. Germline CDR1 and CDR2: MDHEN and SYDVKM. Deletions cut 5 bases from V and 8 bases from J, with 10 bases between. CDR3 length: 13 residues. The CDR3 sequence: CASSTPGYSPLHF. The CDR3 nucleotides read TGTGCCAGCAGTACGCCGGGATATTCACCCCTCCACTTT.

CDR3 sequence (DNA): TGCGCCAGCAGTCCAACAGGGAGCTACAATCAGCCCCAGCATTTT. This codes for CASSPTGSYNQPQHF. The chain carries TRBV4-1 and TRBJ1-5; tentative D call: TRBD1 (6 bases). Trimming cost V 6 bases and J 3 bases, with 15 bases left between them. The CDR3 spans 15 residues. Germline-derived CDR1 and CDR2 are MGHRA and YSYEKL.

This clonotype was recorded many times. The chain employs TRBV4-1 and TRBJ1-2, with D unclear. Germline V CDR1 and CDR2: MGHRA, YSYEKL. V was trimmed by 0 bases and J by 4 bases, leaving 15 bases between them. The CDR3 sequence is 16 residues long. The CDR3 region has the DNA TGCGCCAGCAGCCAAGAGAATAAGCAGTGGGGCTATGGCTACACCTTC. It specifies CASSQENKQWGYGYTF.

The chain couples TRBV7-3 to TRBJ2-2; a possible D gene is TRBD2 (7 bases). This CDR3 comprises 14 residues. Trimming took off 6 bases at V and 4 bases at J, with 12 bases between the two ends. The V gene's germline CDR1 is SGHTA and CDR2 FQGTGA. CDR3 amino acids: CASSRGGTTGELFF. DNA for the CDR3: TGTGCCAGCAGTAGGGGGGGAACCACCGGGGAGCTGTTTTTT.

Written as DNA, the CDR3 is TGTGCCAGCACTTATTCGGGACAGGGAAGTAGTGGCTACACCTTC. Translated: CASTYSGQGSSGYTF. This rearrangement joins TRBV27 to TRBJ1-2; 9 positions agree with TRBD1. The CDR3 is 15 residues long. J gave up 7 bases and V 7 bases, and 13 bases lay outside the gene matches. From germline, CDR1 is MNHEY and CDR2 SMNVEV (reference sequence).

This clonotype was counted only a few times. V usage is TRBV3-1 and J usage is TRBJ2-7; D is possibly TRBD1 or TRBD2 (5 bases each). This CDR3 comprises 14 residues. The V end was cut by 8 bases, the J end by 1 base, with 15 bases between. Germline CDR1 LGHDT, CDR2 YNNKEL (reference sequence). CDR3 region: CASGDRDVSYEQYF. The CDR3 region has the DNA TGTGCCAGCGGGGATCGGGACGTTTCCTACGAGCAGTACTTC.

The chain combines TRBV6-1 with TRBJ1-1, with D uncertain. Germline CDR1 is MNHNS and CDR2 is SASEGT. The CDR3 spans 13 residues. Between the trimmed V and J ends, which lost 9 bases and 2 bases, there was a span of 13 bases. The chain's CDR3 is CASGQGINTEAFF. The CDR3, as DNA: TGTGCCAGTGGCCAAGGGATTAACACTGAAGCTTTCTTT.

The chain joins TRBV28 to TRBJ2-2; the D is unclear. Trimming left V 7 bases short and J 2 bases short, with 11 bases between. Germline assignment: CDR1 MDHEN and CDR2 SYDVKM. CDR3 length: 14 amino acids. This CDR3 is CASTLVGNTGELFF. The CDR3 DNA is TGTGCCAGCACCCTTGTCGGCAACACCGGGGAGCTGTTTTTT.